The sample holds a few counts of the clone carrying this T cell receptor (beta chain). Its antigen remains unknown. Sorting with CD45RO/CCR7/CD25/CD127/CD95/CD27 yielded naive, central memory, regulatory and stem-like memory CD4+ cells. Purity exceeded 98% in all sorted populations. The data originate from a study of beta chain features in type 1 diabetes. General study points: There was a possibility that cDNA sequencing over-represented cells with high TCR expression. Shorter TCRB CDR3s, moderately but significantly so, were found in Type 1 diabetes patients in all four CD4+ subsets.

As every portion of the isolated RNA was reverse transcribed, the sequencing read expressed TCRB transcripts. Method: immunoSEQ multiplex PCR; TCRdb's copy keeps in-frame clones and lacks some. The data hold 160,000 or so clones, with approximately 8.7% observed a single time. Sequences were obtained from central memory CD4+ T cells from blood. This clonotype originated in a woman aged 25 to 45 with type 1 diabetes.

The CDR3 nucleotides read TGTGCCAGCAGTCAGAGACAGGGGACCCTAACTAACTATGGCTACACCTTC. Encoded protein: CASSQRQGTLTNYGYTF. The rearrangement links TRBV11-2 to TRBJ1-2, with 8 bases lining up with TRBD1. The V segment lost 6 bases and the J segment 0 bases; nucleotides outside the gene matches: 12. This CDR3 has 17 residues. Germline V gene sequence: CDR1 SGHAT, CDR2 FQNNGV.